This T cell receptor beta chain was captured in a study of blood T cell repertoires in COVID-19. Overall study context: The samples span acute and convalescent COVID-19 from the United States, Italy and Spain. From T cells, B-cell-depleted T cells, or PBMCs came the material, which was cDNA or gDNA.

This CDR3 has 16 amino acids. The V end was cut by 6 bases, the J end by 2 bases, with 17 bases between. Germline V gene data show CDR1 as ENHRY and CDR2 as SYGVKD. Original processing methods: How many nucleated cells were present was estimated from reference gene primer amplification. Assay: immunoSEQ multiplex PCR; the TCRdb copy retains only in-frame clones and omits some. V and J calls and clone size are copied from that table; D and trimming were computed from the DNA. The sample shows about 76,000 clones, about 88% of them seen only once. Sample: peripheral blood. This TCR derives from a human donor in a cohort sampled during active COVID-19. The V gene is TRBV10-3, the J gene TRBJ1-3, with D perhaps TRBD1 (6 bases). CDR3 bases: TGTGCCATCAGCCCGGCCCCAGGGGCTACTGGAAACACCATATATTTT. Amino acid sequence: CAISPAPGATGNTIYF.